The text below deals with one TCR beta chain. This record belongs to a study of T cell changes during pregnancy in multiple sclerosis. CDR1 is SGHRS, CDR2 YFSETQ, per germline. The CDR3 totals 15 residues. V gave up 4 bases and J gave up 6 bases; unmatched junction bases: 3. Repertoires were generated with immunoSEQ multiplex PCR, while TCRdb's copy carries only in-frame clones and drops some. The profile covers approximately 61,000 clones, with about 92% appearing a single time and roughly 3.3% taken by the ten largest. The material sequenced was peripheral blood, taken in the first trimester of pregnancy. The J gene is TRBJ2-1, the V gene TRBV5-1; 14 bases align to TRBD2. The origin of this receptor is a female donor in good health, enrolled as a control in a pregnancy study. The CDR3, as DNA: TGCGCCAGCAGCGACGGGACTAGCGGGAGCAATGAGCAGTTCTTC. It yields the protein CASSDGTSGSNEQFF.